This record looks at one TCR beta chain sequence and its context. Its target is unknown. The V gene's germline CDR1 is SGHTS and CDR2 YDEGEE. The CDR3 runs 12 residues. The record originates from a study of T cells expressing NK-cell markers. With the 5' RACE reads reprocessed, TCRdb shows one record per CDR3 protein and no DNA. Listed are hundreds of thousands of distinct CDR3 sequences; around 4.3% falls within the top ten. Broader study findings: These clonotypes, the leaders elsewhere, also led the CD3+CD56-NKG2C+ fraction in several donors.

Sequenced input: blood T cells: a sorted CD56 or NKG2C T cell subset, CD4+ or CD8+ T cells, or bulk PBMC T cells (not recorded which). This sequence was found in a woman between 18 and 70 years old in good health. This chain links TRBV5-8 with TRBJ2-1; checking the TCRdb D call of TRBD2 is not possible without DNA. The CDR3 spells CASRGTSLEQFF. Full variable domain (missing parts from reference TRBV5-8 and TRBJ2-1): EAGVTQSPTHLIKTRGQQATLRCSPISGHTSVYWYQQALGLGLQFLLWYDEGEERNRGNFPPRFSGRQFPNYSSELNVNALELEDSALYLCASRGTSLEQFFGPGTRLTVL.